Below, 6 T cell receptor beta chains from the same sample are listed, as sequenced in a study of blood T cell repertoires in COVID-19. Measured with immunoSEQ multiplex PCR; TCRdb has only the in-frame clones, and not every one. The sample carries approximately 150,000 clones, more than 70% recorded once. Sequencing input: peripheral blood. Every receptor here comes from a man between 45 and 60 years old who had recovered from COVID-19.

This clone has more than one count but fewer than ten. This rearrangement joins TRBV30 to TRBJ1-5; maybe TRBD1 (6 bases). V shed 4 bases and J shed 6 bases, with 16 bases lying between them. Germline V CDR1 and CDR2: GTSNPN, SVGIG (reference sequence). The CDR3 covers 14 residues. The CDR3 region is CAWNQQGVRQPQHF. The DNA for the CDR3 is TGTGCCTGGAACCAACAGGGCGTTCGTCAGCCCCAGCATTTT. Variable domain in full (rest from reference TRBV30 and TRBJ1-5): SQTIHQWPATLVQPVGSPLSLECTVEGTSNPNLYWYRQAAGRGLQLLFYSVGIGQISSEVPQNLSASRPQDRQFILSSKKLLLSDSGFYLCAWNQQGVRQPQHFGDGTRLSIL.

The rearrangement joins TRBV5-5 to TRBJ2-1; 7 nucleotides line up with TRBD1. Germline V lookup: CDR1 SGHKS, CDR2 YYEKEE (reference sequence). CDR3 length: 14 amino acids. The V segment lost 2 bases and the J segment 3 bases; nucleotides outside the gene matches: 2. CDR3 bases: TGTGCCAGCAGCTTAGGGACAGACTACAATGAGCAGTTCTTC. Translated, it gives CASSLGTDYNEQFF.

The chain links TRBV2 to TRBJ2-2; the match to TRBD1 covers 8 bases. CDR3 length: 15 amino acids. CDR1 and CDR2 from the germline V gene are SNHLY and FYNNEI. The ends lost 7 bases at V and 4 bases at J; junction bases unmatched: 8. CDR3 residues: CASTLGTGLTGELFF. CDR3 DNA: TGTGCCAGCACCCTCGGGACAGGTCTCACCGGGGAGCTGTTTTTT.

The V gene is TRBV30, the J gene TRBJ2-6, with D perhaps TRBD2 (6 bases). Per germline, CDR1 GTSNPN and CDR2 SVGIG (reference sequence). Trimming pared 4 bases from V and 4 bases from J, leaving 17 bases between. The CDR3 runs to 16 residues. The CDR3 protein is CAWILLREPGANVLTF. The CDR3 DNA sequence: TGTGCCTGGATTCTCCTCCGGGAGCCCGGGGCCAACGTCCTGACTTTC.

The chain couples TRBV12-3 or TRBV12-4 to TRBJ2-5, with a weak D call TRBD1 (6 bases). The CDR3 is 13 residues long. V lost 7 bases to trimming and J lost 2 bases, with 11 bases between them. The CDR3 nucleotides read TGTGCCAGCAACCACAGGGCACAAGAGACCCAGTACTTC. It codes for CASNHRAQETQYF.

The CDR3 here is CASSSGPPGEKLFF. The CDR3 DNA reads as TGCGCCAGCTCTTCGGGTCCCCCGGGTGAAAAACTGTTTTTT. V and J are TRBV4-3 and TRBJ1-4, with D unclear. Germline V gene data show CDR1 as LGHNA and CDR2 as YSLEER. The V gene lost 8 bases and the J gene lost 7 bases, with 17 bases spanning the gap. This CDR3 region has 14 residues.